The clone carrying this T cell receptor (beta chain) was seen at least ten times. The record originates from a study of T cells in Graves' hyperthyroidism and ophthalmopathy. With V trimmed by 6 bases and J by 3 bases, 4 bases remained unmatched. CDR1 MNHNS and CDR2 SASEGT come from the germline V gene. The CDR3 spans 14 residues. RNA transcripts provided the source from which TCR beta CDR3 regions were amplified. During a first-round RT-PCR of the TCR CDR3, the HTBI primer set was used. TCRdb reprocessed the multiplex PCR reads via MiXCR and lists one record per CDR3 protein. The repertoire consists of approximately 300,000 distinct CDR3 sequences, with about a sixth occurring once and the leading ten covering over 50%.

This TCR was recovered from a woman in her fifties or sixties with Graves' ophthalmopathy. The sequenced sample consisted of blood. The chain recombines TRBV6-1 with TRBJ2-7, with 11 bases aligning to TRBD1. In nucleotides, the CDR3 is TGTGCCAGCAGGCGGGACAGGGGGGTCTACGAGCAGTACTTC. It specifies CASRRDRGVYEQYF.